This entry concerns a single T cell receptor (beta chain). Its antigen is unknown. This CDR3 contains 14 residues. Trimming removed 8 bases at V and 7 bases at J, with 20 bases between. The germline gives CDR1 LNHDA, CDR2 SQIVND (reference sequence). Generated by immunoSEQ multiplex PCR, the TCRdb table keeps only in-frame clones and is missing some. The sample includes 1,500 to 2,000 clones, roughly 36% of them seen just once. The data stem from a study of T cells in localized non-small cell lung cancer. Whole-study findings and limits: Clonality of T cells reached its maximum in uninvolved adjacent lung, surpassing tumor. Paired adjacent lung recovered a median about 60 of the top 100 tumor clones. Higher blood T cell density tracked longer overall survival. Sequencing was restricted to one tumor region; therefore, heterogeneity remains possible.

The source of this sequence is a woman aged 35 to 75 with stage I lung adenocarcinoma. The sequencing here drew on lung tumor tissue, taken before any cancer treatment. The chain uses TRBV19 and TRBJ1-1; D not certain. In DNA, the CDR3 is TGTGCCAGTTACCCGGCTGACGGGTTTGGTGAAGCTTTCTTT. Translation gives CASYPADGFGEAFF.